Below are 26 T cell receptor beta chains sequenced from a single sample in a study of T cells in Graves' hyperthyroidism and ophthalmopathy. Regions amplified from RNA transcripts were the TCR beta CDR3 regions. HTBI primers were the set used in a first-round RT-PCR of the TCR CDR3. TCRdb processed the multiplex PCR reads anew with MiXCR; each CDR3 protein has one entry. The repertoire holds roughly 580,000 distinct CDR3 sequences, with approximately 13% as singletons. Material: blood. These receptors all come from a woman in her twenties or thirties with Graves' hyperthyroidism that later progressed to Graves' ophthalmopathy.

This clonotype was seen at least ten times. The rearrangement joins TRBV24-1 to TRBJ2-5; D unresolved. CDR3 length equals 14 residues. V was clipped by 1 base and J by 2 bases, with 7 bases between them. Germline V gives CDR1 KGHDR, CDR2 SFDVKD. CDR3 in DNA: TGTGCCACCAGTGATTTTTCAGCGCAAGAGACCCAGTACTTC. It specifies CATSDFSAQETQYF.

The genes are TRBV5-6 and TRBJ1-5; D not resolved. Germline CDR1 and CDR2: SGHDT and YYEEEE. Trimming stripped 1 base from V and 0 bases from J, with 14 bases between. The CDR3 has 17 amino acids. The CDR3 DNA sequence: TGTGCCAGCAGCTTGTTGATCGGGGAAGATAGCAATCAGCCCCAGCATTTT. It codes for CASSLLIGEDSNQPQHF.

On this clonotype: One base away lies a much larger clone, so this may be a sequencing read error. V and J are TRBV12-3 or TRBV12-4 and TRBJ1-4; 8 bases line up with TRBD1. After removal of 5 bases from V and 10 bases from J, the junction contained 6 bases not matched to a gene. CDR3 length: 13 amino acids. CDR3 DNA: TGTGCCAGCAGTCCCGGGACAGGTGGAAAACTGTTTTTT. Translation gives CASSPGTGGKLFF.

There are a few counts of this clonotype. The chain recombines TRBV7-9 with TRBJ1-2, with D perhaps matching TRBD1 (6 bases). V was clipped by 1 base and J by 8 bases, with 14 bases between them. The CDR3 has 14 residues. CDR1 is SEHNR, CDR2 FQNEAQ, per germline (reference sequence). In DNA, the CDR3 is TGTGCCAGCAGCTTAGGACAGGCCCCGGGGGGCTACACCTTC. This sequence encodes CASSLGQAPGGYTF.

This clonotype was observed many times. The rearrangement joins TRBV24-1 to TRBJ1-1; the D is unclear. The CDR3 sequence is 14 residues long. Deletions cut 5 bases from V and 1 base from J, with 10 bases between. Germline V gene sequence: CDR1 KGHDR, CDR2 SFDVKD. CDR3 in amino acids: CATSARERNTEAFF. CDR3 DNA: TGTGCCACCAGTGCGAGGGAAAGGAACACTGAAGCTTTCTTT.

The V call is TRBV29-1, the J call TRBJ2-1; D unclear. V was shortened by 2 bases and J by 1 base, with 12 bases between the two germline ends. This CDR3 has 15 residues. Germline lookup yields CDR1 SQVTM and CDR2 ANQGSEA. DNA of the CDR3: TGCAGCGTTGAAAGAGCAGGTCCATCCTACAATGAGCAGTTCTTC. Encoded protein: CSVERAGPSYNEQFF.

This clonotype was seen a handful of times. The V gene is TRBV6-1, the J gene TRBJ1-1; the D gene is possibly TRBD1 (5 bases). The germline V and J ends were trimmed by 7 bases and 1 base, with 13 bases remaining between them. CDR3 size: 14 residues. Germline CDR1 reads MNHNS; CDR2 reads SASEGT. The DNA for the CDR3 is TGTGCCAGCATGTTCGGGGCCGGGAACACTGAAGCTTTCTTT. It codes for CASMFGAGNTEAFF.

This clonotype was counted ten times or more. CDR3 DNA: TGTGCCAGCAGTTCACGACAGACCATGAACACTGAAGCTTTCTTT. It encodes CASSSRQTMNTEAFF. The V call is TRBV12-3 or TRBV12-4, the J call TRBJ1-1; maybe TRBD1 (5 bases). The CDR3 is 15 residues long. Trimming removed 4 bases at V and 0 bases at J, with 12 bases between.

This clonotype appeared many times. V usage is TRBV20-1 and J usage is TRBJ2-1; D is uncertain. The V end lost 6 bases, the J end lost 7 bases, and 19 bases lay between the germline ends. The CDR3 runs 14 residues. Germline assignment: CDR1 DFQATT and CDR2 SNEGSKA (reference sequence). The CDR3, as DNA: TGCAGTGCCCCGAGCGAGACAAGGTCTAATGAGCAGTTCTTC. Residues: CSAPSETRSNEQFF.

This clonotype was seen at least ten times. V usage is TRBV12-3 or TRBV12-4 and J usage is TRBJ1-3; D might be TRBD1 (5 bases). This CDR3 region has 15 residues. V shed 2 bases and J shed 2 bases, with 10 bases lying between them. CDR3 nucleotides: TGTGCCAGCAGTTTACGGGGGGAGGCTGGAAACACCATATATTTT. Protein: CASSLRGEAGNTIYF.

This clonotype was counted many times. The chain joins TRBV13 to TRBJ1-2, with 8 bases identical to TRBD1. The V gene end was trimmed by 5 bases and the J gene end by 8 bases; junction bases not matched to a gene: 7. The germline V gene has CDR1 PRHDT and CDR2 FYEKMQ (reference sequence). CDR3 length: 13 amino acids. CDR3 sequence (DNA): TGTGCCAGCAGCCTCGGACAGGGAGAAGGCTACACCTTC. This gives the protein CASSLGQGEGYTF.

This clonotype was counted ten times or more. The V call is TRBV11-2, the J call TRBJ2-2; D call uncertain. The CDR3 extends over 14 amino acids. Deletions cut 5 bases from V and 5 bases from J, with 12 bases between. CDR1 SGHAT and CDR2 FQNNGV come from the germline V gene. The CDR3 DNA reads as TGTGCCAGCAGCGTCGACTGGGGTACCGGGGAGCTGTTTTTT. The encoded protein is CASSVDWGTGELFF.

This clonotype was detected a few times. Being one base from a much bigger clone, this may be a read error. The chain couples TRBV7-2 to TRBJ2-5, with D maybe TRBD1 (5 bases). This CDR3 spans 16 amino acids. Deletions cut 2 bases from V and 1 base from J, with 14 bases between. Looked up from germline, CDR1 is SGHTA and CDR2 is FQGNSA. The chain's CDR3 is CASSLRAPRAQETQYF. CDR3 coding DNA: TGTGCCAGCAGCTTACGGGCACCCAGGGCCCAAGAGACCCAGTACTTC.

The chain links TRBV6-2 or TRBV6-3 to TRBJ2-1, with 12 nucleotides matching TRBD2. Germline CDR1 MNHEY, CDR2 SVGEGT. The CDR3 covers 15 residues. With 6 bases clipped from V and 8 bases from J, the junction kept 8 bases outside the gene matches. The CDR3 spells CASSSTSGSGYEQFF. In DNA form, the CDR3 reads TGTGCCAGCAGCTCGACTAGCGGGAGTGGCTATGAGCAGTTCTTC.

At least ten counts were recorded for this clonotype. The rearrangement uses TRBV12-3 or TRBV12-4 and TRBJ1-1; TRBD1 might be the D (5 bases). The CDR3 sequence is 14 residues long. V gave up 1 base and J gave up 7 bases, with 13 bases separating them. CDR3 coding DNA: TGTGCCAGCAGTTTAGGAACGGGACTTCATGAAGCTTTCTTT. Translated, it gives CASSLGTGLHEAFF.

The chain carries TRBV19 and TRBJ2-3; D is possibly TRBD2 (6 bases). Germline V gives CDR1 LNHDA, CDR2 SQIVND (reference sequence). CDR3 length equals 15 residues. V was shortened by 2 bases and J by 6 bases, with 15 bases between the two germline ends. The CDR3 reads CASSITRGGGDTQYF. CDR3 in DNA: TGTGCCAGTAGTATAACGAGGGGAGGAGGGGATACGCAGTATTTT. Variable domain in full (rest from reference TRBV19 and TRBJ2-3): DGGITQSPKYLFRKEGQNVTLSCEQNLNHDAMYWYRQDPGQGLRLIYYSQIVNDFQKGDIAEGYSVSREKKESFPLTVTSAQKNPTAFYLCASSITRGGGDTQYFGPGTRLTVL.

This rearrangement joins TRBV4-1 to TRBJ2-7; D gene ambiguous. The CDR3 runs to 14 residues. Trimming removed 1 base from V and 2 bases from J, with 9 bases in between. CDR1 MGHRA and CDR2 YSYEKL come from the germline V gene. CDR3 in DNA: TGCGCCAGCAGCCAAGGCTGGCCCCCCTACGAGCAGTACTTC. It translates to CASSQGWPPYEQYF.

This clonotype was counted many times. A junction boundary mismatches the germline segment, possibly from a read error. This chain links TRBV5-1 with TRBJ1-2; no clear D. The CDR3 sequence is 13 residues long. Germline values: CDR1 SGHRS, CDR2 YFSETQ. CDR3 sequence reads: CASSLTDNYGYTF. The CDR3 DNA reads TGTGCCAGCAGTTTAACAGATAACTATGGCTACACCTTC.

This clonotype was seen a few times. This chain joins TRBV20-1 and TRBJ1-6; 8 positions agree with TRBD1. The junction had 10 bases not matched to a gene; V was cut back by 3 bases and J by 9 bases. Germline V CDR1 and CDR2: DFQATT, SNEGSKA (reference sequence). CDR3 length: 15 amino acids. The CDR3 DNA reads as TGCAGTGCTAGGGGACTTGGACAGGGTACTTCACCCCTCCACTTT. Its translation is CSARGLGQGTSPLHF.

This clonotype was counted at least ten times. The rearrangement joins TRBV9 to TRBJ1-2; 9 bases map to TRBD1. The CDR3 runs to 14 residues. Trimming took 3 bases from V and 6 from J; bases not matched to a gene: 6. CDR1 is SGDLS and CDR2 is YYNGEE in the germline V gene. The CDR3 DNA reads TGTGCCAGCAGCGCGACAGGGGGTCTCGATGGCTACACCTTC. It codes for CASSATGGLDGYTF.

This clonotype was observed many times. This chain joins TRBV11-3 and TRBJ2-1; TRBD1 aligns across 7 bases. The CDR3 contains 12 residues. Germline loops: CDR1 SGHNT, CDR2 YENEEA. The V gene end was trimmed by 5 bases and the J gene end by 10 bases; junction bases not matched to a gene: 5. The CDR3 sequence is CASSRTGEEQFF. The CDR3 bases are TGTGCCAGCAGCCGCACAGGGGAAGAGCAGTTCTTC.

The sample holds a few counts of this clonotype. CDR3 sequence (DNA): TGTGCCAGTATGGTATTAGGAGACTATGGCTACACCTTC. The encoded protein is CASMVLGDYGYTF. The chain couples TRBV19 to TRBJ1-2; D not certain. The CDR3 loop spans 13 amino acids. The germline gives CDR1 LNHDA, CDR2 SQIVND (reference sequence). V was clipped by 7 bases and J by 3 bases, with 12 bases between them.

The chain links TRBV18 to TRBJ2-7; 7 bases match TRBD1. This CDR3 spans 15 amino acids. J was trimmed by 5 bases and V by 3 bases; bases with no gene match: 10. Germline V gene data show CDR1 as KGHSH and CDR2 as LQKENI. The CDR3 here is CASSPNRDSHHEQYF. CDR3 nucleotide sequence: TGTGCCAGCTCACCTAACCGGGACAGTCACCACGAGCAGTACTTC. Filled out from reference TRBV18 and TRBJ2-7, the complete variable domain reads NAGVMQNPRHLVRRRGQEARLRCSPMKGHSHVYWYRQLPEEGLKFMVYLQKENIIDESGMPKERFSAEFPKEGPSILRIQQVVRGDSAAYFCASSPNRDSHHEQYFGPGTRLTVT.

At least ten counts were recorded for this clonotype. The chain employs TRBV11-2 and TRBJ1-2, with D hard to call. V lost 1 base, J lost 4 bases, and 10 bases lay in between. CDR3 length: 14 residues. The V gene's germline CDR1 is SGHAT and CDR2 FQNNGV. CDR3 bases: TGTGCCAGCAGCTTAGTATCCCTCGGCTATGGCTACACCTTC. Its protein is CASSLVSLGYGYTF.

This clonotype was detected many times. This chain connects TRBV6-2 or TRBV6-3 to TRBJ1-1; tentatively, D is TRBD1 (5 bases). The germline V gene encodes CDR1 MNHEY and CDR2 SVGEGT. The CDR3 extends over 15 amino acids. Trimming pared 2 bases from V and 6 bases from J, leaving 16 bases between. CDR3 bases: TGTGCCAGCAGTTACCTTCCGGGCCCGGGGGCTGAAGCTTTCTTT. It yields the protein CASSYLPGPGAEAFF.

This clonotype was counted ten times or more. The V and J genes are TRBV6-1 and TRBJ1-5; TRBD1 is a possible D gene (6 bases). V lost 3 bases to trimming and J lost 7 bases, with 13 bases between them. The germline V gene has CDR1 MNHNS and CDR2 SASEGT. This CDR3 comprises 14 residues. The CDR3 is CASSDLGARQPQHF. The CDR3 coding sequence is TGTGCCAGCAGTGATTTGGGGGCACGACAGCCCCAGCATTTT.